This T cell receptor (beta chain) was identified in a study of blood T cells in healthy people across ages. Study-wide findings and caveats: It was not possible, with unsorted PBMCs, to conclusively compare naive and antigen-experienced cells. Both higher diversity and more naive CD4+ cells marked long-lived donors when set against aged donors.

As for this clonotype: Antigen: not known.

Through a sample-barcoded 5' primer and a J-beta primer mix, a second PCR was run for roughly 6 to 12 cycles. TCRdb recomputed calls from the 5' RACE reads with MiXCR, one row per CDR3 protein. The sample gives some 940,000 distinct CDR3 sequences, 29% of which show up once; 9.5% to 13% is in the top ten. Germline V lookup: CDR1 SGHTA, CDR2 FQGNSA. The CDR3 is 15 residues long. V was cut by 5 bases and J by 6 bases, with 17 bases left in between. This sample was also put to use in a study of T cells of mothers and their children.

J is TRBJ1-5 and V is TRBV7-2, with D possibly matching TRBD1 (6 bases). Sequencing was performed on blood. This sequence was found in a woman aged 40 to 49 in good health. The DNA for the CDR3 is TGTGCCAGCAGCACCTCTGCAGGGGCGACTCAGCCCCAGCATTTT. This translates into CASSTSAGATQPQHF.